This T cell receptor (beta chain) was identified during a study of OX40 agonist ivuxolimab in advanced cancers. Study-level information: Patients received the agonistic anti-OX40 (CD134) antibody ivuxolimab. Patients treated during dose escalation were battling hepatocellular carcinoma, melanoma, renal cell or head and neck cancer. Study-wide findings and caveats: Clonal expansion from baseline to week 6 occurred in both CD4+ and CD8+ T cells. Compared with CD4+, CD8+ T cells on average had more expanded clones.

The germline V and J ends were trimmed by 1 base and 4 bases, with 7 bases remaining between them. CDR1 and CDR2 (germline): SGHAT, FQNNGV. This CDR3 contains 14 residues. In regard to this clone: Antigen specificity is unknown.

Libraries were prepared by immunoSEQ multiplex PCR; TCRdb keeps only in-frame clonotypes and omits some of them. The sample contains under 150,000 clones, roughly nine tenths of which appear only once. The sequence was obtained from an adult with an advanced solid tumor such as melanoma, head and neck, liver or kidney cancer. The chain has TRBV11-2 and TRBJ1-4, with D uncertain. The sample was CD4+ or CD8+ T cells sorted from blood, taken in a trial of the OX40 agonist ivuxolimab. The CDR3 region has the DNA TGTGCCAGCAGCTTAGGGGTTAGTAATGAAAAACTGTTTTTT. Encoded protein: CASSLGVSNEKLFF.